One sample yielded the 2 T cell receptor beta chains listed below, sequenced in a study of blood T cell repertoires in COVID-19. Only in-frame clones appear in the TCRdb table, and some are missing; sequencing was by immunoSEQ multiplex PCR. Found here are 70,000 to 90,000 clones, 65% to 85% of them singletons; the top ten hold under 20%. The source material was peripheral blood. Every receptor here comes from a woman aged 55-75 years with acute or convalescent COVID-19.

This chain's CDR3 is CASSIDSSGNGRAFF. CDR3 nucleotides: TGTGCCAGTAGTATAGATTCGTCGGGGAACGGAAGAGCTTTCTTT. The genes are TRBV19 and TRBJ1-1; D uncertain. This CDR3 has 15 amino acids. V lost 0 bases to trimming and J lost 10 bases, with 18 bases between them. Per germline, CDR1 LNHDA and CDR2 SQIVND (reference sequence).

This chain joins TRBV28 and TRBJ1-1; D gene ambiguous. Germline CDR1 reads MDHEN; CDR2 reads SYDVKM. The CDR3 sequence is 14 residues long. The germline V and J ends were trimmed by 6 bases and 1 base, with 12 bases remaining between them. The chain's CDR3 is CASRAETPNTEAFF. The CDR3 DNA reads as TGTGCCAGCAGGGCGGAGACGCCGAACACTGAAGCTTTCTTT.